The clone carrying this T cell receptor beta chain has a handful of counts. Its antigen remains unidentified. This sample was included in a study of response to subunit inactivated influenza vaccine. TCRdb fed the RT-PCR reads into MiXCR, producing one record per CDR3 protein. The sample has 650,000 or so distinct CDR3 sequences; about 14% are singletons. The study's findings and limits: The authors put forward the suggestion that each seasonal influenza vaccination may bring in only a limited number of new T cells.

The CDR3 runs 14 residues. CDR1 is MDHEN and CDR2 is SYDVKM in the germline V gene. With 5 bases clipped from V and 7 bases from J, the junction kept 9 bases outside the gene matches. J is TRBJ2-7 and V is TRBV28; 9 bases line up with TRBD1. The material sequenced was PBMCs from blood, taken roughly 15 days before vaccination. This sequence originates from a man in his forties or fifties who received an inactivated influenza vaccine. This CDR3 reads CASSAHRGLREQYF. The CDR3 DNA reads TGTGCCAGCAGTGCCCACAGGGGGCTGAGGGAGCAGTACTTC.